The next 30 T cell receptor beta chains were all read from a single sample in a study of early T cells in non-severe SARS-CoV-2 infection (dated by TCRdb to the early 2020s). The receptor library was made with 5' RACE. The listed sequencing device is NextSeq 500. The public reads were reanalyzed by TCRdb: fastp trimming at Q25, MiXCR alignment, in-frame beta chains only. CDR3 protein duplicates are merged, each entry listing the most common genes and DNA. This sample comprises roughly 61,000 distinct CDR3 sequences, approximately 9.3% of them detected only once. The ten largest account for around 8.6% of the sample. Sequenced: whole blood. The receptors stem from an adult who was a healthcare worker with PCR-confirmed SARS-CoV-2 infection or an uninfected control (not recorded which).

This chain links TRBV5-4 with TRBJ2-3, with a weak D call TRBD2 (5 bases). The CDR3 is 17 residues long. V lost 4 bases and J lost 4, with 22 bases in between. From germline, CDR1 is SGHNT and CDR2 YYREEE (reference sequence). The CDR3 DNA follows: TGTGCCAGCAGCCCCGTGGGGAGAACCGGAGGTGCAGATACGCAGTATTTT. Translating it yields CASSPVGRTGGADTQYF.

The chain links TRBV12-3 or TRBV12-4 to TRBJ2-2; 9 nucleotides agree with TRBD1. This CDR3 is built from 15 residues. Trimming removed 4 bases from V and 4 bases from J; junction bases left unmatched: 4. CDR3 in DNA: TGTGCCAGCAGTTCACAGGGGGCTGGCACCGGGGAGCTGTTTTTT. Its protein product is CASSSQGAGTGELFF.

The table lists this clonotype with many counts. The chain is built from TRBV7-9 and TRBJ2-5; 7 bases map to TRBD2. There are 16 residues in the CDR3. The junction had 16 bases not matched to a gene; V was cut back by 5 bases and J by 7 bases. Germline CDR1 SEHNR, CDR2 FQNEAQ (reference sequence). The CDR3 reads CASSAGAGTLSRTQYF. CDR3 DNA sequence: TGTGCCAGCAGCGCGGGAGCAGGGACTCTGTCGAGGACCCAGTACTTC.

This clonotype has only a few counts. The chain recombines TRBV3-1 with TRBJ2-1, with 10 bases fitting TRBD2. Unmatched junction bases numbered 4, after V lost 2 bases and J lost 0 bases. Per the germline V gene, CDR1 is LGHDT and CDR2 is YNNKEL (reference sequence). The CDR3 is 17 amino acids. This chain's CDR3 is CASSQKPSGSSYNEQFF. CDR3 bases: TGTGCCAGCAGCCAAAAACCTAGCGGGAGCTCCTACAATGAGCAGTTCTTC.

In this sample, this clonotype turned up many times. J is TRBJ2-3 and V is TRBV7-9; TRBD2 matches at 9 bases. The germline gives CDR1 SEHNR, CDR2 FQNEAQ (reference sequence). The CDR3 has 15 residues. J was trimmed by 2 bases and V by 5 bases; bases with no gene match: 5. For the CDR3, the DNA is TGTGCCAGCAGCCCCGGGACTAGCTTCACAGATACGCAGTATTTT. Residues: CASSPGTSFTDTQYF.

This clonotype has at least ten counts. The CDR3 protein is CASKLAGSIDEQFF. CDR3 nucleotides: TGTGCCAGCAAGCTAGCGGGTTCGATCGATGAGCAGTTCTTC. The chain links TRBV2 to TRBJ2-1; TRBD2 matches at 8 bases. Germline V gene lookup returns CDR1 SNHLY and CDR2 FYNNEI. The V gene end was trimmed by 7 bases and the J gene end by 8 bases; junction bases not matched to a gene: 10. The CDR3 contains 14 residues.

The gene calls are TRBV18 and TRBJ1-2, with TRBD1 matching over 9 bases. The CDR3 has 14 amino acids. Germline values: CDR1 KGHSH, CDR2 LQKENI. The J segment lost 8 bases and the V segment lost 2 bases, leaving 6 bases of the junction unmatched. The CDR3 region is CASSPTGQGYGYTF. In nucleotides, the CDR3 is TGTGCCAGCTCACCAACGGGACAGGGCTACGGCTACACCTTC.

The chain couples TRBV5-1 to TRBJ2-5, with D possibly matching TRBD2 (6 bases). Germline assignment: CDR1 SGHRS and CDR2 YFSETQ. The ends were cut back, 1 base at V and 5 bases at J, with 18 bases in the middle. This CDR3 spans 16 amino acids. Written as DNA, the CDR3 is TGCGCCAGCAGCTTGATGTTATCGAGGGCGGGGGAGACCCAGTACTTC. Translated: CASSLMLSRAGETQYF.

A few counts support this clonotype. The chain carries TRBV19 and TRBJ2-6, with a tentative D call TRBD2 (5 bases). The V end lost 5 bases, the J end lost 9 bases, and 8 bases lay between the germline ends. In germline, CDR1 is LNHDA, CDR2 SQIVND (reference sequence). This CDR3 region has 12 residues. The CDR3 region is CASSPRGNVLTF. The CDR3 nucleotides read TGTGCCAGTAGTCCCCGGGGCAACGTCCTGACTTTC.

The rearrangement links TRBV24-1 to TRBJ2-3; the D gene is possibly TRBD2 (5 bases). Germline V gene lookup returns CDR1 KGHDR and CDR2 SFDVKD. The CDR3 sequence is 14 residues long. Trimming took 7 bases from V and 2 from J, leaving 12 bases between them. The CDR3 nucleotides read TGTGCCACCAGGAAGAGCGGACCCACAGATACGCAGTATTTT. This translates into CATRKSGPTDTQYF.

In its sample, this clonotype was seen many times. This chain connects TRBV12-3 or TRBV12-4 to TRBJ2-1; 9 bases agree with TRBD2. J gave up 7 bases and V 5 bases, and 9 bases lay outside the gene matches. The CDR3 runs to 15 residues. The CDR3 sequence is CASSPIAGVVNEQFF. CDR3 sequence (DNA): TGTGCCAGCAGTCCAATAGCGGGAGTAGTTAATGAGCAGTTCTTC.

This clonotype was detected many times. The chain has TRBV7-9 and TRBJ2-5; no definite D call. Germline V lookup: CDR1 SEHNR, CDR2 FQNEAQ (reference sequence). The CDR3 has 13 residues. V was clipped by 2 bases and J by 5 bases, with 9 bases between them. This CDR3 is CASSLLAGETQYF. CDR3 nucleotide sequence: TGTGCCAGCAGCTTACTGGCTGGGGAGACCCAGTACTTC.

This clonotype was counted ten times or more. The CDR3 sequence: CASSLAGGLRNEQFF. CDR3 DNA: TGTGCCAGCAGCTTAGCGGGAGGGCTACGGAATGAGCAGTTCTTC. The chain couples TRBV7-2 to TRBJ2-1; TRBD2 aligns across 7 bases. CDR3 length equals 15 residues. In germline, CDR1 is SGHTA, CDR2 FQGNSA. With V trimmed by 0 bases and J by 7 bases, 6 bases remained unmatched. The full variable domain, its missing parts supplied by reference TRBV7-2 and TRBJ2-1, is GAGVSQSPSNKVTEKGKDVELRCDPISGHTALYWYRQSLGQGLEFLIYFQGNSAPDKSGLPSDRFSAERTGGSVSTLTIQRTQQEDSAVYLCASSLAGGLRNEQFFGPGTRLTVL.

This clonotype was recorded a few times. CDR3 coding DNA: TGTGCCTGGGAACCGGGACAGGGCTACAATGAGCAGTTCTTC. This encodes CAWEPGQGYNEQFF. V usage is TRBV30 and J usage is TRBJ2-1, with TRBD1 matching 9 bases. CDR1 is GTSNPN, CDR2 SVGIG, per germline (reference sequence). This CDR3 region has 14 residues. J was trimmed by 3 bases and V by 5 bases; bases with no gene match: 5.

The chain uses TRBV4-3 and TRBJ2-1; 12 positions agree with TRBD2. There are 16 residues in the CDR3. The junction had 10 bases not matched to a gene; V was cut back by 0 bases and J by 13 bases. CDR1 and CDR2 (germline): LGHNA, YSLEER. For the CDR3, the DNA is TGCGCCAGCAGCCAAGACGGTCTACCTAGCGGGAGGGCCCAGTTCTTC. Its protein is CASSQDGLPSGRAQFF.

The gene calls are TRBV25-1 and TRBJ2-4; 7 nucleotides line up with TRBD2. CDR3 size: 14 residues. Losses at the gene ends were 1 base for V and 16 bases for J; bases not matched to a gene: 13. Germline V CDR1 and CDR2: MGHDK, SYGVNS. The CDR3 DNA reads TGTGCCAGCAGTGAATTCGGGAGAGTTGGGGGACTATACTTC. Translating gives CASSEFGRVGGLYF.

The table lists this clonotype with many counts. The chain uses TRBV10-2 and TRBJ2-2; D remains unclear. CDR1 is WSHSY, CDR2 SAAADI, per germline. The CDR3 length is 12 residues. Trimming left V 3 bases short and J 6 bases short, with 5 bases between. The CDR3 loop is CASSEEAGELFF. The DNA for the CDR3 is TGCGCCAGCAGTGAAGAGGCCGGGGAGCTGTTTTTT.

In its sample, this clonotype was seen many times. The chain recombines TRBV7-2 with TRBJ2-7; D perhaps matches TRBD1 (6 bases). Germline V gene sequence: CDR1 SGHTA, CDR2 FQGNSA. V was shortened by 3 bases and J by 5 bases, with 14 bases between the two germline ends. This CDR3 region has 14 residues. CDR3: CASSLSQDSHEQYF. CDR3 sequence (DNA): TGTGCCAGCAGCTTGTCCCAGGACAGTCACGAGCAGTACTTC.

The chain recombines TRBV9 with TRBJ2-1; TRBD2 might be the D (6 bases). The V end lost 4 bases, the J end lost 4 bases, and 21 bases lay between the germline ends. Germline CDR1 reads SGDLS; CDR2 reads YYNGEE. CDR3 length equals 17 residues. The CDR3, as DNA: TGTGCCAGCAGCCCTCACGGTAGCGCGGGACTTTACAATGAGCAGTTCTTC. It encodes CASSPHGSAGLYNEQFF.

In this sample, this clonotype turned up many times. This chain uses TRBV18 with TRBJ2-3; no reliable D call. From germline, CDR1 is KGHSH and CDR2 LQKENI. V gave up 3 bases and J gave up 1 base, with 20 bases separating them. This CDR3 spans 18 amino acids. In nucleotides, the CDR3 is TGTGCCAGCTCACCCTTCCCGGGTGGCTTAGGAGGCACAGATACGCAGTATTTT. As protein: CASSPFPGGLGGTDTQYF.

This clonotype was observed a handful of times. V is TRBV29-1 and J is TRBJ1-1; D uncertain. With 7 bases removed from V and 4 bases from J, the gap between germline ends came to 10 bases. The CDR3 covers 11 residues. In germline, CDR1 is SQVTM, CDR2 ANQGSEA. The CDR3 coding sequence is TGCAGCGCCCTAGAGGGCACTGAAGCTTTCTTT. Protein sequence: CSALEGTEAFF.

This chain connects TRBV29-1 to TRBJ2-5; TRBD1 matches 9 bases. V shed 2 bases, J shed 7 bases, and the junction held 11 bases outside the gene matches. This CDR3 has 15 amino acids. Germline CDR1 reads SQVTM; CDR2 reads ANQGSEA. CDR3 in DNA: TGCAGCGTTGAACCGGGACAGGGACCACCGGGGACCCAGTACTTC. Its translation: CSVEPGQGPPGTQYF.

This clonotype was counted many times. The genes are TRBV24-1 and TRBJ2-7; D is possibly TRBD2 (6 bases). Between the trimmed V and J ends, which lost 1 base and 6 bases, there was a span of 9 bases. Per germline, CDR1 KGHDR and CDR2 SFDVKD. The CDR3 totals 13 residues. The CDR3 coding sequence is TGTGCCACCAGTGATTTAGGGACTCTCGAGCAGTACTTC. Translating it yields CATSDLGTLEQYF.

This clonotype was recorded at least ten times. The gene calls are TRBV11-2 and TRBJ2-1; D is possibly TRBD1 (6 bases). Trimming pared 5 bases from V and 6 bases from J, leaving 14 bases between. This CDR3 has 14 residues. Germline CDR1 reads SGHAT; CDR2 reads FQNNGV. CDR3 nucleotides: TGTGCCAGCAGCCAGACAGGTCCCGGCAATGAGCAGTTCTTC. Protein sequence: CASSQTGPGNEQFF.

This clonotype was picked up a small number of times. The chain carries TRBV9 and TRBJ2-1; 10 positions match TRBD2. The germline V gene has CDR1 SGDLS and CDR2 YYNGEE. The V segment lost 2 bases and the J segment 3 bases; nucleotides outside the gene matches: 5. This CDR3 is built from 16 residues. The CDR3 loop is CASSVTSGTGYNEQFF. For the CDR3, the DNA is TGTGCCAGCAGCGTTACTAGCGGGACTGGCTACAATGAGCAGTTCTTC.

This clonotype was seen repeatedly, ten times or more. The V call is TRBV12-3 or TRBV12-4, the J call TRBJ2-1; TRBD1 matches at 7 bases. There are 15 residues in the CDR3. The trim removed 5 bases at V and 4 bases at J, leaving 8 bases unmatched. The CDR3 spells CASSPPGQFYNEQFF. The CDR3 coding sequence is TGTGCCAGCAGTCCACCGGGACAGTTTTACAATGAGCAGTTCTTC.

The V and J genes are TRBV7-8 and TRBJ2-5, with D tentatively TRBD2 (6 bases). The CDR3 is 14 amino acids. Germline lookup yields CDR1 SGHVS and CDR2 FQNEAQ. With 2 bases removed from V and 2 bases from J, the gap between germline ends came to 9 bases. The CDR3 loop is CASSLSAGQETQYF. The CDR3 DNA reads as TGTGCCAGCAGCTTAAGCGCGGGGCAAGAGACCCAGTACTTC. The full variable domain, in which reference TRBV7-8 and TRBJ2-5 provide the parts outside the CDR3, is GAGVSQSPRYKVAKRGQDVALRCDPISGHVSLFWYQQALGQGPEFLTYFQNEAQLDKSGLPSDRFFAERPEGSVSTLKIQRTQQEDSAVYLCASSLSAGQETQYFGPGTRLLVL.

This clonotype was counted between two and nine times. This chain connects TRBV3-1 to TRBJ2-7; D might be TRBD2 (6 bases). The germline V gene has CDR1 LGHDT and CDR2 YNNKEL (reference sequence). The CDR3 is made up of 13 amino acids. Trimming cost V 4 bases and J 3 bases, with 10 bases left between them. CDR3 region: CASSRRGDYEQYF. The CDR3 DNA is TGTGCCAGCAGCCGGAGGGGTGACTACGAGCAGTACTTC.

The rearrangement links TRBV7-8 to TRBJ2-2; tentatively, D is TRBD2 (6 bases). The V and J ends lost 4 bases and 2 bases respectively, with 17 bases between them. Germline values: CDR1 SGHVS, CDR2 FQNEAQ. The CDR3 has 17 residues. The CDR3 region is CASSWGVRSTNTGELFF. DNA for the CDR3: TGTGCCAGCAGCTGGGGGGTACGGTCCACTAACACCGGGGAGCTGTTTTTT.

This clonotype appeared many times. This chain links TRBV7-9 with TRBJ1-5; TRBD1 is a possible D gene (5 bases). The CDR3 is 13 amino acids. CDR1 is SEHNR, CDR2 FQNEAQ, per germline (reference sequence). Trimming shortened V by 5 bases and J by 5 bases, and 10 bases separated the two germline ends. The CDR3 loop is CASSGDGYQPQHF. CDR3 bases: TGTGCCAGCAGCGGGGACGGGTATCAGCCCCAGCATTTT.